A selection of T cell receptor beta chains follows, all from one sample in a study of T cells after yellow fever vaccination. TCRdb passed the 5' RACE reads through MiXCR, listing each CDR3 protein once. The sample includes some 120,000 distinct CDR3 sequences, roughly 15% seen only once; the top ten take about 40%. This material consisted of CD8+ T cells sorted from PBMCs, taken 5 days after the yellow fever booster vaccination. The receptor source for this set is a young man who received the YFV17D yellow fever vaccine. CDR3s include the opening cysteine and the closing phenylalanine or tryptophan. The D gene is left open where the match is weak. The size entry is marked missing in some rows and otherwise reads once, few, many or a size class.

abundance	d_gene	v_gene	len	j_gene	CDR3nt	CDR3aa
-	TRBD1	TRBV4-3	14	TRBJ2-3	TGCGCCAGCACAACCGGGACAGGGGGAGGTACGCAGTATTTT	CASTTGTGGGTQYF
-	-	TRBV7-6	16	TRBJ2-3	TGTGCCAGCAGCTTAGTCCTCACAGGGGAGGAGGATACGCAGTATTTT	CASSLVLTGEEDTQYF
many	-	TRBV4-3	14	TRBJ2-7	TGCGCCAGCAGCCAAGAAGAGGGCTCAGGCGAGCAGTACTTC	CASSQEEGSGEQYF
-	-	TRBV7-6	14	TRBJ2-1	TGTGCCAGCAGCTTAGCTGCAGGGTTGAATGAGCAGTTCTTC	CASSLAAGLNEQFF
-	TRBD1	TRBV4-1	16	TRBJ1-4	TGCGCCAGCAGCCGGACCCCCGGACAGGCTAATGAAAAACTGTTTTTT	CASSRTPGQANEKLFF
-	-	TRBV9	15	TRBJ2-3	TGTGCCAGCAGGCCCATAGGCGTGGGCACAGATACGCAGTATTTT	CASRPIGVGTDTQYF
-	-	TRBV25-1	12	TRBJ1-1	TGTGCCAGCGGGCGACAGAACACTGAAGCTTTCTTT	CASGRQNTEAFF
-	-	TRBV7-9	16	TRBJ2-7	TGTGCCAGCAGCTCGCCCAGTCGGGGGTCCTCCTACGAGCAGTACTTC	CASSSPSRGSSYEQYF
few	-	TRBV24-1	18	TRBJ2-1	TGTGCCACCAGTGAGGATTTTGTTAGCGAGAGCTCCTACAATGAGCAGTTCTTC	CATSEDFVSESSYNEQFF
-	TRBD2	TRBV4-1	15	TRBJ2-2	TGCGCCAGCAGCGAAGGGACTAGCCTTACCGGGGAGCTGTTTTTT	CASSEGTSLTGELFF
few	-	TRBV5-1	14	TRBJ2-3	TGCGCCAGCCAATCTAGCTTGGGAGCAGATACGCAGTATTTT	CASQSSLGADTQYF
few	-	TRBV30	12	TRBJ2-7	TGTGCCTGGAGGACAGACTTCTACGAGCAGTACTTC	CAWRTDFYEQYF
many	TRBD2	TRBV4-1	16	TRBJ2-3	TGCGCCAGCAGCCTCTCGCCAGCGGGGGGGTCAGATACGCAGTATTTT	CASSLSPAGGSDTQYF
many	TRBD2	TRBV12-3/TRBV12-4	14	TRBJ2-7	TGTGCCAGCAGTTTCGGCGGGGGGAGTTACGAGCAGTACTTC	CASSFGGGSYEQYF
few	-	TRBV4-1	14	TRBJ2-7	TGCGCCAGCAGCCAAGGAGGGGTCGGAAGGGAGCAGTACTTC	CASSQGGVGREQYF
-	-	TRBV20-1	12	TRBJ1-1	TGCAGTCTCTCCGGGCTAAACCCTGAAGCTTTCTTT	CSLSGLNPEAFF
many	-	TRBV9	14	TRBJ2-7	TGTGCCAGCAGCGTCGCGGTATTCCCCTACGAGCAGTACTTC	CASSVAVFPYEQYF
-	-	TRBV28	13	TRBJ2-1	TGTGCCAGCAACCTGGGGGGGCTCGGTGAGCAGTTCTTC	CASNLGGLGEQFF
many	-	TRBV24-1	13	TRBJ1-1	TGTGCCACCAGTGATTTGTGGGGCACTGAAGCTTTCTTT	CATSDLWGTEAFF
-	-	TRBV7-9	11	TRBJ2-1	TGTGCCAGCAGCTTAAGGTTTGAGCAGTTCTTC	CASSLRFEQFF
-	TRBD1	TRBV28	14	TRBJ2-3	TGTGCCAGTCTACAGGGGCCGGCGGGAGATACGCAGTATTTT	CASLQGPAGDTQYF
few	TRBD2	TRBV4-1	19	TRBJ2-2	TGCGCCAGCAGCCAATTCTCTAGCGGGGGGTCCCCGAACACCGGGGAGCTGTTTTTT	CASSQFSSGGSPNTGELFF
few	-	TRBV6-2/TRBV6-3	15	TRBJ2-5	TGTGCCAGCAGTTACTCGGGTGCGGCAGAAGAGACCCAGTACTTC	CASSYSGAAEETQYF
-	-	TRBV4-1	13	TRBJ1-1	TGCGCCAGCAGCCAGGACACTACTACTGAAGCTTTCTTT	CASSQDTTTEAFF
-	-	TRBV12-3/TRBV12-4	12	TRBJ2-1	TGTGCCAGCAGTTTAATCCCCGATGAGCAGTTCTTC	CASSLIPDEQFF
-	TRBD2	TRBV6-5	14	TRBJ2-1	TGTGCCAGTGGACTAGCCCTTAGCCTAAATGAGCAGTTCTTC	CASGLALSLNEQFF
few	-	TRBV7-6	13	TRBJ2-7	TGTGCCAGCAGCCGGACACGCTCGACCGAGCAGTACTTC	CASSRTRSTEQYF
-	-	TRBV6-5	13	TRBJ1-1	TGTGCCAGCAGTTCCAGGGAGGGCACTGAAGCTTTCTTT	CASSSREGTEAFF
-	TRBD2	TRBV11-3	19	TRBJ2-3	TGTGCCAGCAGCTCGACTGACCCTAGCGGGGTTTCTAGCACAGATACGCAGTATTTT	CASSSTDPSGVSSTDTQYF
few	-	TRBV9	16	TRBJ2-1	TGTGCCAGCAGCGTAGGCGGCGGGCTCGGGACGAATGAGCAGTTCTTC	CASSVGGGLGTNEQFF
-	TRBD2	TRBV7-8	15	TRBJ2-2	TGTGCCAGCAGCGCCGGACTAGCGGGGACCGGGGAGCTGTTTTTT	CASSAGLAGTGELFF
-	-	TRBV12-3/TRBV12-4	14	TRBJ2-3	TGTGCCAGCAGTTCCGTTAGGGTGGGAGATACGCAGTATTTT	CASSSVRVGDTQYF
few	-	TRBV12-3/TRBV12-4	12	TRBJ2-5	TGTGCCAGCAGTTTTGTTCGTGAGACCCAGTACTTC	CASSFVRETQYF
-	-	TRBV7-7	14	TRBJ2-5	TGTGCCAGCAGCTTAGGGACGGACCAAGAGACCCAGTACTTC	CASSLGTDQETQYF
few	-	TRBV4-2	12	TRBJ1-1	TGTGCCAGCAGCCATGGGACATCTGAAGCTTTCTTT	CASSHGTSEAFF
-	TRBD2	TRBV7-3	15	TRBJ2-5	TGTGCCAGCAGCCTACACGGGGGGGCCTCTGAGACCCAGTACTTC	CASSLHGGASETQYF
-	-	TRBV27	10	TRBJ2-3	TGTGCCGACAGCACAGATACGCAGTATTTT	CADSTDTQYF
few	-	TRBV19	16	TRBJ2-3	TGTGCCAGTAGCGGTCCGGCGGGGTCTAGCACAGATACGCAGTATTTT	CASSGPAGSSTDTQYF
many	TRBD2	TRBV4-3	19	TRBJ2-1	TGCGCCAGCAGCCAAGACGGGGGTCGCGGGGGGGCCGGATACAATGAGCAGTTCTTC	CASSQDGGRGGAGYNEQFF
-	-	TRBV29-1	17	TRBJ2-3	TGCAGCGTTACCGCTATTCAGTGGGGACCGAGCACAGATACGCAGTATTTT	CSVTAIQWGPSTDTQYF
-	-	TRBV4-3	15	TRBJ1-5	TGCGCCAGCAGCCAAGACAGGAGGGGCAATCAGCCCCAGCATTTT	CASSQDRRGNQPQHF
few	-	TRBV12-3/TRBV12-4	14	TRBJ1-1	TGTGCCAGCAGTTTACCCCCGGGAGCGGGGGGAGCTTTCTTT	CASSLPPGAGGAFF
-	TRBD1	TRBV27	14	TRBJ2-5	TGTGCCAGCAGTTATCGGGACAGTAGGGAGACCCAGTACTTC	CASSYRDSRETQYF
-	-	TRBV4-2	14	TRBJ2-2	TGTGCCAGCAGCCGACAAGAGAACACCGGGGAGCTGTTTTTT	CASSRQENTGELFF
few	-	TRBV7-3	16	TRBJ2-1	TGTGCCAGCAGCTTAACTCCGGGGAGCCTCTACAATGAGCAGTTCTTC	CASSLTPGSLYNEQFF
few	-	TRBV6-2/TRBV6-3	14	TRBJ1-1	TGTGCCAGCAGTTACTCCTGGGGGAACACTGAAGCTTTCTTT	CASSYSWGNTEAFF
-	-	TRBV7-2	15	TRBJ1-5	TGTGCCAGCAGCCCCGGACTTCACTCTACTCAGCCCCAGCATTTT	CASSPGLHSTQPQHF
few	-	TRBV4-1	14	TRBJ2-3	TGCGCCACCGCCTATGCAGCCGGGCGAGATACGCAGTATTTT	CATAYAAGRDTQYF
-	TRBD2	TRBV19	16	TRBJ2-2	TGTGCCAGTAGGGCTAGCGGGTCGACGAACACCGGGGAGCTGTTTTTT	CASRASGSTNTGELFF
many	-	TRBV3-1	13	TRBJ2-7	TGTGCCAGCAGCCGAGGGACCGCTACCGAGCAGTACTTC	CASSRGTATEQYF
-	-	TRBV10-3	12	TRBJ2-7	TGTGCCATCAGTGAGTCAGGGGAAGAGCAGTACTTC	CAISESGEEQYF
few	-	TRBV4-2	15	TRBJ2-3	TGTGCCAGCAGCCAAGATAGCAAAAGCACAGATACGCAGTATTTT	CASSQDSKSTDTQYF
-	-	TRBV19	14	TRBJ2-6	TGTGCCAGTAGTACTGACTCTGGGGCCAACGTCCTGACTTTC	CASSTDSGANVLTF
few	TRBD1	TRBV29-1	14	TRBJ2-1	TGCAGCGTTGAGCAGGGGGCCTCCCGGAATGAGCAGTTCTTC	CSVEQGASRNEQFF
-	-	TRBV5-6	13	TRBJ2-7	TGTGCCAGCATGTTGGGCAGGGCGAACGAGCAGTACTTC	CASMLGRANEQYF